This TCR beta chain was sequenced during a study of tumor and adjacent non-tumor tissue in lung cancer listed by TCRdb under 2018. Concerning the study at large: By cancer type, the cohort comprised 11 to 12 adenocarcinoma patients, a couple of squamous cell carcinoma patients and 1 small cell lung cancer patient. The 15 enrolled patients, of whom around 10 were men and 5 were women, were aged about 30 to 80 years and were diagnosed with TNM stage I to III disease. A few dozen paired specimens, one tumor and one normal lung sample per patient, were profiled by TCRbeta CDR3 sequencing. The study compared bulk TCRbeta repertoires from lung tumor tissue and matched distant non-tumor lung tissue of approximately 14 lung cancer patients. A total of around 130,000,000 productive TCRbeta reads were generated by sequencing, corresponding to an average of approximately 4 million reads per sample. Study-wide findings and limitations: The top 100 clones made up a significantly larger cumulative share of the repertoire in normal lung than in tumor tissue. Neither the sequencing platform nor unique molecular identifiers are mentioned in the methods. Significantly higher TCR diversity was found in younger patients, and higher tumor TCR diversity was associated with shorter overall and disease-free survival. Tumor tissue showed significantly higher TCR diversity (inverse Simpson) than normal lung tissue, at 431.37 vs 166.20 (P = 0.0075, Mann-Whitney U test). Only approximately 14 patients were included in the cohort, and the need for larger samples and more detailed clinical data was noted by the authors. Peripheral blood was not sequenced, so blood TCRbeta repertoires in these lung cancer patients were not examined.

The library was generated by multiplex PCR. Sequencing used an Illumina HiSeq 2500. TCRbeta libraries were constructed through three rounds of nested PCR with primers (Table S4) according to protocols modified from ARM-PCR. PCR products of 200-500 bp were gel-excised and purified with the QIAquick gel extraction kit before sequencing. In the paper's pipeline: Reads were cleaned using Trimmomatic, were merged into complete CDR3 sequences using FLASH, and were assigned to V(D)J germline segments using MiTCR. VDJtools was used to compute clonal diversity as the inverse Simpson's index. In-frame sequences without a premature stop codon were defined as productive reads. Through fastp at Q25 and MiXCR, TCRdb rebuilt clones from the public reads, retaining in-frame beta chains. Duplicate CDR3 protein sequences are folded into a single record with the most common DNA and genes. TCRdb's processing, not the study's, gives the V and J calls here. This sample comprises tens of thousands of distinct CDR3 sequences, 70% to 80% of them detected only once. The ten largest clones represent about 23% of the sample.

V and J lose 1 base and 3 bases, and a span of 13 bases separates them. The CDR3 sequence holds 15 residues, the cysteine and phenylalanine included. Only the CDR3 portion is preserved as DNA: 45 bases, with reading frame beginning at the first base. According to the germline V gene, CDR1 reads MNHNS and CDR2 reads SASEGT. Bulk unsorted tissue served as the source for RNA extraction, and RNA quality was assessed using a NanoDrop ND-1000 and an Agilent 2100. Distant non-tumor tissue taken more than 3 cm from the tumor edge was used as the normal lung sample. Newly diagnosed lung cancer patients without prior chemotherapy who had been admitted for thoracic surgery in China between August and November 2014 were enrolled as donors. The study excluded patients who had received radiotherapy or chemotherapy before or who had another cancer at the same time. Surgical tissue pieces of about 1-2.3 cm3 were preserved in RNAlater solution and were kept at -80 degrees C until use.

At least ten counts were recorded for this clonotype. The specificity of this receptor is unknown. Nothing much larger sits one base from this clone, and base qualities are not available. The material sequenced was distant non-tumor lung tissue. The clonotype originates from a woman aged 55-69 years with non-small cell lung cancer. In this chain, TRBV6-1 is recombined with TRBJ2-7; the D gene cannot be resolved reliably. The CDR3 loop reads CASSEEVVGNYEQYF. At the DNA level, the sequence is TGTGCCAGCAGTGAAGAGGTGGTTGGCAACTACGAGCAGTACTTC.